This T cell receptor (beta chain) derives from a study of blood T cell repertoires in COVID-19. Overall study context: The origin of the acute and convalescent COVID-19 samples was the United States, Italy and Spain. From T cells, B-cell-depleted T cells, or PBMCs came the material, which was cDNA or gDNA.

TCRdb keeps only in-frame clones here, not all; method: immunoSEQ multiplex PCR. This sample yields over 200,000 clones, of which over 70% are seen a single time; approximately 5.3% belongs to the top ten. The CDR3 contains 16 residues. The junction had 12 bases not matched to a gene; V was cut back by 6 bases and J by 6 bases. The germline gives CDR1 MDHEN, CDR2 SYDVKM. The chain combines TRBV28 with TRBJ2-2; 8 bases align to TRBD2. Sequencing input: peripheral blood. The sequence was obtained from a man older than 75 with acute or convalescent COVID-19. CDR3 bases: TGTGCCAGCAGCCCCGGGGGGGCAGGTCGGGCCGGGGAGCTGTTTTTT. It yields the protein CASSPGGAGRAGELFF.